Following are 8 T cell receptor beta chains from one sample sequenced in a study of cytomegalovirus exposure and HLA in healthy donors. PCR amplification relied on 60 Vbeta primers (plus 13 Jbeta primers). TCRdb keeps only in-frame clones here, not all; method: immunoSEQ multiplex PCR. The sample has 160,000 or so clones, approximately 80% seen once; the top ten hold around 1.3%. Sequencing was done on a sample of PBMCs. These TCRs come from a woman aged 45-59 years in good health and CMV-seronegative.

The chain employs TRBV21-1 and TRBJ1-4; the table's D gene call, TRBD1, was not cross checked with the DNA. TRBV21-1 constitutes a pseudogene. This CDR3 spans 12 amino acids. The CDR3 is CASSGLVEKLFF. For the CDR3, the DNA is TGTGCCAGCAGCGGCCTGGTTGAAAAACTGTTTTTT.

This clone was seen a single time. CDR3 DNA sequence: TGTGCCAGTCGCGGACAGAAAGAGACCCAGTACTTC. Residues: CASRGQKETQYF. J is TRBJ2-5 and V is TRBV19; a possible D gene is TRBD1 (6 bases). Trimming took off 8 bases at V and 3 bases at J, with 10 bases between the two ends. Germline lookup yields CDR1 LNHDA and CDR2 SQIVND (reference sequence). CDR3 length: 12 amino acids.

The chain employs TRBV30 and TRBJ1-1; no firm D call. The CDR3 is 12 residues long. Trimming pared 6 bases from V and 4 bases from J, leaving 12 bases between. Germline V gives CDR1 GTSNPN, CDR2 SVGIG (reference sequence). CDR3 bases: TGTGCCTGTGACCCTGGGAGCACTGAAGCTTTCTTT. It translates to CACDPGSTEAFF. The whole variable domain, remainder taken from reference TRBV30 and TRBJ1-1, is SQTIHQWPATLVQPVGSPLSLECTVEGTSNPNLYWYRQAAGRGLQLLFYSVGIGQISSEVPQNLSASRPQDRQFILSSKKLLLSDSGFYLCACDPGSTEAFFGQGTRLTVV.

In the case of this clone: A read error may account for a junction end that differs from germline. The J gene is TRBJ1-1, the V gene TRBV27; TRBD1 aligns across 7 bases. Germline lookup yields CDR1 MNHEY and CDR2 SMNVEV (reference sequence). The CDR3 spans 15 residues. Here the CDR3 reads CASRGGDLVGTEAFF. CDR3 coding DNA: TGTGCGAGCAGGGGGGGTGATTTGGTGGGCACTGAAGCTTTCTTT.

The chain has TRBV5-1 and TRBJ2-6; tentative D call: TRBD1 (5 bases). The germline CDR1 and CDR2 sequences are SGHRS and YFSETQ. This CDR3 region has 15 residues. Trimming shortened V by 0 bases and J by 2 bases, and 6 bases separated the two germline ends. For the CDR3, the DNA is TGCGCCAGCAGCTTGGAAGGGGCTGGGGCCAACGTCCTGACTTTC. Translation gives CASSLEGAGANVLTF.

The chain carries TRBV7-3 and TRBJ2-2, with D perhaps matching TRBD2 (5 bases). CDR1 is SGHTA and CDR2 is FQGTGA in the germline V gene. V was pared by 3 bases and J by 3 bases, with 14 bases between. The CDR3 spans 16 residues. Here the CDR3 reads CASSFGASLYTGELFF. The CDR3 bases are TGTGCCAGCAGCTTCGGCGCTAGCCTGTACACCGGGGAGCTGTTTTTT.

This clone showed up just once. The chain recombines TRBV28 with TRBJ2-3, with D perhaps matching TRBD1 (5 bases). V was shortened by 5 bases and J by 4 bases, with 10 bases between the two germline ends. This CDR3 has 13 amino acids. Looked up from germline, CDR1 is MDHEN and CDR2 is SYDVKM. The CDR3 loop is CASSTSGPDTQYF. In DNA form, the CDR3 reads TGTGCCAGCAGTACCTCAGGGCCAGATACGCAGTATTTT.

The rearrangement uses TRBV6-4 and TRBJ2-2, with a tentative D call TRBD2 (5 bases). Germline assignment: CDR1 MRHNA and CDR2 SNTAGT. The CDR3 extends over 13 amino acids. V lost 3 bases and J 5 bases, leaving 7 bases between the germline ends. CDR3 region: CASSETGTGELFF. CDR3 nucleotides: TGTGCCAGCAGTGAAACGGGGACCGGGGAGCTGTTTTTT.